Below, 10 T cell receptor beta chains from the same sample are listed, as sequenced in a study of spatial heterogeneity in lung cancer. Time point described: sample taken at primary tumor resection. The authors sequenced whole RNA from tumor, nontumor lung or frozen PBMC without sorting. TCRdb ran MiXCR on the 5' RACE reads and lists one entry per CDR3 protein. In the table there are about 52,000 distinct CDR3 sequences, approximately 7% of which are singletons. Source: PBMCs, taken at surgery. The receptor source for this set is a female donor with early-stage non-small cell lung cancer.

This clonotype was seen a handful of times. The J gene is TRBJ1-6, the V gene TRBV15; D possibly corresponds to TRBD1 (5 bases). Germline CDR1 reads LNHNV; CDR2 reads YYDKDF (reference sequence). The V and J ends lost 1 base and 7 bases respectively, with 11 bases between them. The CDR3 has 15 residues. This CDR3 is CATSRAAGRNSPLHF. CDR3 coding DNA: TGTGCCACCAGCAGAGCGGCAGGGAGGAATTCACCCCTCCACTTT.

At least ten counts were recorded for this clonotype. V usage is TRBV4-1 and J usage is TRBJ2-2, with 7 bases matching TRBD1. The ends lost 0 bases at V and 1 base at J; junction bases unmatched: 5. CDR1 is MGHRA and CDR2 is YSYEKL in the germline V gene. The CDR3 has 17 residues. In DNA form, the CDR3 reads TGCGCCAGCAGCCAAGATAGGACAGGAGAGAACACCGGGGAGCTGTTTTTT. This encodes CASSQDRTGENTGELFF.

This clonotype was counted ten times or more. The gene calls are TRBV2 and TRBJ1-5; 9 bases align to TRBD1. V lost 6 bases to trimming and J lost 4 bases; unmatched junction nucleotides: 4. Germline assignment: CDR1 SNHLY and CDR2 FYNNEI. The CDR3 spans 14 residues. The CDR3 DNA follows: TGTGCCAGCAGGGGGGACAGGGATAATCAGCCCCAGCATTTT. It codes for CASRGDRDNQPQHF. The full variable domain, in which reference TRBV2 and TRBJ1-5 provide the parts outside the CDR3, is EPEVTQTPSHQVTQMGQEVILRCVPISNHLYFYWYRQILGQKVEFLVSFYNNEISEKSEIFDDQFSVERPDGSNFTLKIRSTKLEDSAMYFCASRGDRDNQPQHFGDGTRLSIL.

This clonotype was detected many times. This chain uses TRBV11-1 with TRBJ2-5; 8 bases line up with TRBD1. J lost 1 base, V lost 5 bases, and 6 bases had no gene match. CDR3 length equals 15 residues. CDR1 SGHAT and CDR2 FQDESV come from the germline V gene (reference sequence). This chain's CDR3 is CASSPRQGTQETQYF. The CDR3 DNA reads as TGTGCCAGCAGCCCGCGACAGGGGACCCAAGAGACCCAGTACTTC.

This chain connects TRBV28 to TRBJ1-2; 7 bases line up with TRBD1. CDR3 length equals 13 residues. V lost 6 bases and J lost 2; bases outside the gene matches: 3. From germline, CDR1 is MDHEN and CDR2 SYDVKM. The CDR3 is CASRDRANYGYTF. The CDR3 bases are TGTGCCAGCAGAGACAGGGCCAACTATGGCTACACCTTC.

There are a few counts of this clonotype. CDR3 residues: CSAPLRGGTDTQYF. CDR3 nucleotide sequence: TGCAGTGCCCCACTCAGGGGAGGCACAGATACGCAGTATTTT. The gene calls are TRBV20-1 and TRBJ2-3, with D possibly matching TRBD1 (6 bases). The V and J ends lost 6 bases and 1 base respectively, with 14 bases between them. The CDR3 spans 14 residues. Germline V lookup: CDR1 DFQATT, CDR2 SNEGSKA (reference sequence).

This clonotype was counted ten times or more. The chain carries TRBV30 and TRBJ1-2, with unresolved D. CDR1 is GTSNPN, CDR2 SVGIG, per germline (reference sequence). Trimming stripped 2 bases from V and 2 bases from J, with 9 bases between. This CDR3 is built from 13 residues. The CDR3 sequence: CAWSRTENYGYTF. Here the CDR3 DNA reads TGTGCCTGGAGTAGAACAGAGAACTATGGCTACACCTTC.

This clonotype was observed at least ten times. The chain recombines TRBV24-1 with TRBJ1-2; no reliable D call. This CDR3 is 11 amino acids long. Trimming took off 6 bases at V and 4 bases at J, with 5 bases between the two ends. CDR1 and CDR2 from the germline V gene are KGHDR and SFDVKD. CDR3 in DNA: TGTGCCACCAGTTCTAGCTATGGCTACACCTTC. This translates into CATSSSYGYTF.

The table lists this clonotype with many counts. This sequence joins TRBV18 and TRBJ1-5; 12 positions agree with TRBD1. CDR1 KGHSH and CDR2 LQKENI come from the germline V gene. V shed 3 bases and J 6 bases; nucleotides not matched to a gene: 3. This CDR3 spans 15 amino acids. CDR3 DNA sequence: TGTGCCAGCTCACCCGGGACAGGGGGCCTTCAGCCCCAGCATTTT. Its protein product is CASSPGTGGLQPQHF.

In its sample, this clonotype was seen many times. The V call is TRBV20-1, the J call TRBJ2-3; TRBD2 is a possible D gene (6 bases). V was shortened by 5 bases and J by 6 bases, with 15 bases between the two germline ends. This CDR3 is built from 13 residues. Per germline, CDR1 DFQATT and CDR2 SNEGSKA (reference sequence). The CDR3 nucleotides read TGCAGTGCTGCCCTGACTAGTACGGATACGCAGTATTTT. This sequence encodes CSAALTSTDTQYF.